These 19 T cell receptor beta chains share one sample of origin, sequenced in a study of blood T cell repertoires in COVID-19. Using immunoSEQ multiplex PCR, the repertoire was profiled, and TCRdb retains in-frame clones only, with some absent. The sample holds about 190,000 clones, more than 70% seen once. Source material: PBMCs or T cells enriched from blood (not recorded which). The source of these receptors is a man in his forties with acute COVID-19.

The chain carries TRBV5-4 and TRBJ1-3; 8 positions match TRBD1. The CDR3 is 15 residues long. The ends lost 0 bases at V and 4 bases at J; junction bases unmatched: 3. CDR1 SGHNT and CDR2 YYREEE come from the germline V gene (reference sequence). CDR3 residues: CASSLARGPGNTIYF. The CDR3 nucleotides are TGTGCCAGCAGCTTGGCCAGGGGGCCCGGAAACACCATATATTTT.

The V call is TRBV29-1, the J call TRBJ2-3, with D tentatively TRBD2 (6 bases). Germline CDR1 SQVTM, CDR2 ANQGSEA. V was trimmed by 5 bases and J by 2 bases, leaving 20 bases between them. The CDR3 is made up of 16 amino acids. CDR3 in DNA: TGCAGCGTTAAAGGTGCACAGCGGGTCGCCACAGATACGCAGTATTTT. Protein: CSVKGAQRVATDTQYF.

The V and J genes are TRBV19 and TRBJ2-7, with 11 nucleotides matching TRBD2. There are 19 residues in the CDR3. CDR1 is LNHDA, CDR2 SQIVND, per germline (reference sequence). The V gene end was trimmed by 2 bases and the J gene end by 3 bases; junction bases not matched to a gene: 15. CDR3 nucleotides: TGTGCCAGTAGTATATCCCATGGCCTAGCGGGAGGCCCAAGCTACGAGCAGTACTTC. It encodes CASSISHGLAGGPSYEQYF.

This chain uses TRBV6-2 or TRBV6-3 with TRBJ2-2; D is possibly TRBD2 (5 bases). Trimming pared 0 bases from V and 4 bases from J, leaving 9 bases between. The CDR3 is made up of 15 amino acids. CDR1 is MNHEY and CDR2 is SVGEGT in the germline V gene. The CDR3 loop is CASSYSERSTGELFF. The CDR3 DNA is TGTGCCAGCAGTTACTCGGAGCGGAGCACCGGGGAGCTGTTTTTT.

V gene TRBV6-5 combines with J gene TRBJ1-1, with a possible D match to TRBD1 (5 bases). The germline V gene has CDR1 MNHEY and CDR2 SVGAGI. This CDR3 comprises 14 residues. The V end was cut by 4 bases, the J end by 4 bases, with 13 bases between. CDR3 coding DNA: TGTGCCAGCAGTTTGACCAATCAGGGCACTGAAGCTTTCTTT. Translation: CASSLTNQGTEAFF.

V is TRBV30 and J is TRBJ1-5; 9 nucleotides agree with TRBD1. The CDR3 is made up of 13 amino acids. V trimming: 5 bases; J trimming: 9 bases; junction bases outside the gene matches: 8. The germline V gene encodes CDR1 GTSNPN and CDR2 SVGIG (reference sequence). CDR3 region: CAWGTGSGWPQHF. The DNA for the CDR3 is TGTGCCTGGGGGACAGGGTCAGGGTGGCCCCAGCATTTT.

V gene TRBV10-2 combines with J gene TRBJ2-5; 10 nucleotides align to TRBD2. CDR1 and CDR2 from the germline V gene are WSHSY and SAAADI. This CDR3 spans 13 amino acids. J was trimmed by 7 bases and V by 2 bases; bases with no gene match: 1. CDR3 amino acids: CASSERLAGTQYF. The CDR3 DNA reads as TGCGCCAGCAGTGAGAGACTAGCGGGGACCCAGTACTTC.

This clone appeared once. This chain connects TRBV4-1 to TRBJ1-4, with D tentatively TRBD1 (5 bases). The CDR3 has 13 amino acids. The germline V gene encodes CDR1 MGHRA and CDR2 YSYEKL. V lost 4 bases and J lost 8, with 11 bases in between. This CDR3 is CASSLVYREKLFF. DNA of the CDR3: TGCGCCAGCAGCCTCGTCTACAGGGAAAAACTGTTTTTT.

The genes are TRBV7-6 and TRBJ2-1; 7 nucleotides match TRBD2. This CDR3 contains 15 residues. With V trimmed by 3 bases and J by 3 bases, 5 bases remained unmatched. Germline CDR1 is SGHVS and CDR2 is FNYEAQ. The CDR3, as DNA: TGTGCCAGCAGCTTGGCGGGAGTGGGCTACAATGAGCAGTTCTTC. Protein product: CASSLAGVGYNEQFF.

The chain employs TRBV6-5 and TRBJ2-7, with D perhaps matching TRBD2 (7 bases). Trimming cost V 7 bases and J 4 bases, with 17 bases left between them. Germline CDR1 and CDR2: MNHEY and SVGAGI. There are 14 residues in the CDR3. The CDR3 protein is CASNKGGSMYEQYF. The CDR3 DNA sequence: TGTGCCAGCAACAAGGGGGGGAGTATGTACGAGCAGTACTTC.

The rearrangement links TRBV7-3 to TRBJ2-3; TRBD1 matches at 9 bases. Germline V gene data show CDR1 as SGHTA and CDR2 as FQGTGA. There are 15 residues in the CDR3. V gave up 5 bases and J gave up 5 bases; unmatched junction bases: 8. CDR3 DNA: TGTGCCAGCAGCCGCAGGGACAGGGTTGGAGATACGCAGTATTTT. Translating gives CASSRRDRVGDTQYF.

The V gene is TRBV21-1, the J gene TRBJ2-7; the D call of TRBD2 is as the table states it, not checked on the DNA. TRBV21-1 is a pseudogene. The CDR3 loop spans 15 amino acids. The CDR3 nucleotides are TGTGCCAGCAGCAACCAAGAACAACTAGCAGGCGAGCAGTACTTC. Translated, it gives CASSNQEQLAGEQYF.

This rearrangement joins TRBV21-1 to TRBJ2-1; the D call of TRBD1 is as the table states it, not checked on the DNA. TRBV21-1 constitutes a pseudogene. The CDR3 runs 18 residues. CDR3: CASSLHLGQPQYYNEQFF. DNA for the CDR3: TGTGCCAGCAGCCTCCACCTGGGACAACCCCAATACTACAATGAGCAGTTCTTC.

This clone was seen once. V and J are TRBV20-1 and TRBJ1-2; 9 bases are shared with TRBD1. CDR3 length equals 14 residues. Germline V gives CDR1 DFQATT, CDR2 SNEGSKA (reference sequence). V gave up 3 bases and J gave up 5 bases; unmatched junction bases: 7. The CDR3 loop is CSASLPGTGYGYTF. CDR3 DNA: TGCAGTGCTAGTCTTCCAGGGACAGGGTATGGCTACACCTTC.

The V gene is TRBV18, the J gene TRBJ2-1; tentatively, D is TRBD2 (5 bases). This CDR3 contains 15 residues. The ends were cut back, 4 bases at V and 6 bases at J, with 16 bases in the middle. Germline CDR1 is KGHSH and CDR2 is LQKENI. CDR3 nucleotide sequence: TGTGCCAGCTCACTTCTGAGCGGCCCGGGCAATGAGCAGTTCTTC. Translated, it gives CASSLLSGPGNEQFF.

Notes on this clone: One end of the junction is discordant with germline, which a read error may explain. The rearrangement joins TRBV5-4 to TRBJ2-3, with 9 positions matching TRBD2. The germline gives CDR1 SGHNT, CDR2 YYREEE (reference sequence). The length of the CDR3 is 14 residues. CDR3 residues: CASSPGTSIDTQYF. The CDR3 DNA reads as TGTGCCAGCAGCCCCGGGACTAGCATAGATACGCAGTATTTT.

The rearrangement links TRBV7-3 to TRBJ2-5; 10 nucleotides match TRBD2. V was pared by 4 bases and J by 4 bases, with 12 bases of the junction left unmatched. Germline V CDR1 and CDR2: SGHTA, FQGTGA. This CDR3 is built from 17 residues. The CDR3 sequence is CASSSGSGRAVGETQYF. The CDR3 nucleotides are TGTGCCAGCAGCTCTGGAAGCGGGAGGGCGGTGGGAGAGACCCAGTACTTC.

V and J are TRBV7-2 and TRBJ1-6; 8 bases match TRBD1. CDR1 is SGHTA and CDR2 is FQGNSA in the germline V gene. V was clipped by 7 bases and J by 5 bases; unmatched bases: 7. This CDR3 comprises 15 residues. The CDR3 DNA follows: TGTGCCAGCACCCTACAGGGGGGAAATAATTCACCCCTCCACTTT. Residues: CASTLQGGNNSPLHF.

The chain joins TRBV7-8 to TRBJ2-3; 9 bases map to TRBD2. The germline V gene encodes CDR1 SGHVS and CDR2 FQNEAQ. The CDR3 spans 17 residues. With V trimmed by 5 bases and J by 4 bases, 13 bases remained unmatched. CDR3 coding DNA: TGTGCCAGCAGCACTAGAGCGGGGACTAGCAGTCCAGATACGCAGTATTTT. As protein: CASSTRAGTSSPDTQYF.